This T cell receptor (beta chain) emerged from a study of T cells in Graves' hyperthyroidism and ophthalmopathy. Overall study: Pretreatment peripheral blood was obtained at initial diagnosis.

PBMCs stemmed from around 10 ml fresh peripheral blood. RNA transcripts provided the source from which TCR beta CDR3 regions were amplified. First-round RT-PCR targeting the TCR CDR3 was performed with the HTBI primer set. TCRdb reanalysed the multiplex PCR reads using MiXCR and keeps one entry per CDR3 protein. Of over 700,000 distinct CDR3 sequences detected, 35% appear once; the ten largest clones hold roughly 31%. Study outcomes and limitations: The blood repertoire included most of the expanded thyroid clonotypes above 0.001. Median prediction lead before ophthalmopathy onset was 5.5 to 7 months with the model.

The CDR3 is made up of 12 amino acids. Germline values: CDR1 SQVTM, CDR2 ANQGSEA. As to this clonotype: The antigen is not known.

The sample comprised blood. The genes are TRBV29-1 and TRBJ1-2; the D gene is possibly TRBD1 (6 bases). The origin of this receptor is a woman aged 40 to 50 with Graves' hyperthyroidism. The CDR3 protein is CALRQDLEGYTF. The CDR3 coding sequence is TGCGCACTCCGACAGGATTTGGAAGGCTACACCTTC.